This record looks at one TCR beta chain sequence and its context. Between the trimmed V and J ends, which lost 0 bases and 4 bases, there was a span of 12 bases. The germline CDR1 and CDR2 sequences are LGHNA and YNFKEQ. This CDR3 has 15 residues. This record belongs to a study of control samples from healthy donors and cancer patients. This table comes from immunoSEQ multiplex PCR, and its TCRdb copy is limited to in-frame clones, with some not included. The table lists hundreds of thousands of clones, roughly 87% of them singletons. Sequencing input: PBMCs. The receptor was derived from a woman aged 60-70 years with lung cancer. The chain combines TRBV4-2 with TRBJ1-1; D possibly corresponds to TRBD1 (5 bases). Written as DNA, the CDR3 is TGTGCCAGCAGCCAAGATGGAGGGGCAGGCACTGAAGCTTTCTTT. It specifies CASSQDGGAGTEAFF.